This T cell receptor (beta chain) was recovered during a study of cytomegalovirus exposure and HLA in healthy donors. Study-wide findings and caveats: Reportedly, cytomegalovirus status was diagnosed with high sensitivity and specificity. When a later analysis was performed, an Asian-associated ancestry cluster reportedly had fewer N-insertions than the roughly 630-donor mean.

There are a few counts of this clone. Antigen: not known. The PCR had 60 Vbeta and 13 Jbeta primers. TCRdb's copy holds only in-frame clones and misses some; the assay was immunoSEQ multiplex PCR. There are 140,000 to 150,000 clones in the sample; around 80% occur only once, and 2.9% lies in the top ten. Germline lookup yields CDR1 SGHTS and CDR2 YDEGEE. Germline trimming cut 4 bases from V and 4 bases from J; bases unmatched to any gene: 8. CDR3 size: 15 residues. The sequencing input was PBMCs. V usage is TRBV5-8 and J usage is TRBJ1-5; 7 nucleotides match TRBD1. The sequence derives from a woman younger than 45 in good health and CMV-seronegative. CDR3 in amino acids: CASSGTAFPNQPQHF. DNA of the CDR3: TGTGCCAGCAGCGGGACAGCATTCCCAAATCAGCCCCAGCATTTT.